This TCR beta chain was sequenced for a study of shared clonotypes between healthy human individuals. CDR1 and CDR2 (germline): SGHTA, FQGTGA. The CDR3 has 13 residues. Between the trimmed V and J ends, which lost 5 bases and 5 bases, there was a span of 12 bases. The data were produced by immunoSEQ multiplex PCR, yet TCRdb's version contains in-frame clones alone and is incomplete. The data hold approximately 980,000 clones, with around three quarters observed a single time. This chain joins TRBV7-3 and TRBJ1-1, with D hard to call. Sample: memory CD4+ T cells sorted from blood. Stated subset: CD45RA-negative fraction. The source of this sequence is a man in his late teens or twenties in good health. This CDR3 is CASSLQPWTEAFF. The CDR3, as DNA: TGTGCCAGCAGCCTCCAGCCTTGGACTGAAGCTTTCTTT.